These 15 T cell receptor beta chains share one sample of origin, sequenced in a study of T cell responses to AZD1222 COVID-19 vaccine (dated by TCRdb to the early 2020s). The library was produced with the immunoSEQ multiplex PCR assay. The table comes from immuneACCESS by way of TCRdb, which keeps in-frame sequences with V and J called. Part of the clones is missing from these tables; in studies checked, under half for an unresolved V gene and the rest for unknown reasons. The sample table shows 140,000 or so clones, and approximately 85% are seen once. The ten largest clones take up approximately 5.6% of the sample. In light of the paper, this sample's time point label describes: about 28 days (+/-7) after the second vaccine dose. In the paper's terms, the treatment or condition label means: meningococcal conjugate vaccine given as trial control. The sequences come from peripheral blood, collected 28 days after the second dose of the MenACWY control vaccine. Receptors were obtained from an adult who received the MenACWY meningococcal vaccine as a control.

V gene TRBV7-2 combines with J gene TRBJ2-1; 11 positions match TRBD2. The CDR3 contains 16 residues. Germline V gene lookup returns CDR1 SGHTA and CDR2 FQGNSA. J was trimmed by 8 bases and V by 1 base; bases with no gene match: 7. CDR3 sequence (DNA): TGTGCCAGCAGCTTAGGGTGGACTAGCGGGTTCGATGAGCAGTTCTTC. Its protein product is CASSLGWTSGFDEQFF.

CDR3 loop: CASSTGGPALGDTQYF. The CDR3 DNA follows: TGCGCCAGCAGCACCGGTGGACCCGCGCTGGGGGATACGCAGTATTTT. V is TRBV5-1 and J is TRBJ2-3, with D uncertain. The germline V and J ends were trimmed by 4 bases and 6 bases, with 21 bases remaining between them. The germline CDR1 and CDR2 sequences are SGHRS and YFSETQ. The CDR3 is 16 residues long.

The gene calls are TRBV28 and TRBJ1-2, with 8 bases identical to TRBD1. Germline CDR1 is MDHEN and CDR2 is SYDVKM. The CDR3 is 16 residues long. Trimming cost V 4 bases and J 8 bases; bases outside gene matches: 15. In DNA form, the CDR3 reads TGTGCCAGCAGTTCTCTCCCGGGGCAGGGGGCCCAGGGCTACACCTTC. It is translated as CASSSLPGQGAQGYTF.

This rearrangement joins TRBV7-3 to TRBJ2-2; 9 bases agree with TRBD2. The germline CDR1 and CDR2 sequences are SGHTA and FQGTGA. J gave up 0 bases and V 5 bases, and 4 bases lay outside the gene matches. The CDR3 spans 16 residues. CDR3 amino acids: CASSPSGGSNTGELFF. DNA of the CDR3: TGTGCCAGCAGCCCCAGCGGGGGGTCGAACACCGGGGAGCTGTTTTTT.

The chain uses TRBV30 and TRBJ2-1, with D perhaps matching TRBD2 (6 bases). The CDR3 totals 13 residues. Germline assignment: CDR1 GTSNPN and CDR2 SVGIG (reference sequence). Between the trimmed V and J ends, which lost 4 bases and 9 bases, there was a span of 16 bases. Here the CDR3 reads CAWTEGRGSEQFF. CDR3 in DNA: TGTGCCTGGACCGAGGGGCGGGGAAGTGAGCAGTTCTTC.

Only a few counts were recorded for this clone. J is TRBJ2-7 and V is TRBV10-1; D unclear. The germline CDR1 and CDR2 sequences are WNHNN and SYGVQD (reference sequence). V was trimmed by 3 bases and J by 7 bases, leaving 19 bases between them. The CDR3 contains 15 residues. The CDR3 sequence is CASSDHRTRPGEQYF. The CDR3 bases are TGCGCCAGCAGTGACCATCGAACGAGGCCCGGGGAGCAGTACTTC.

V usage is TRBV11-2 and J usage is TRBJ1-1; D remains unclear. V was trimmed by 5 bases and J by 1 base, leaving 11 bases between them. The germline V gene has CDR1 SGHAT and CDR2 FQNNGV. This CDR3 is 14 amino acids long. The CDR3 sequence: CASSPKWENTEAFF. The CDR3 DNA follows: TGTGCCAGCAGCCCCAAGTGGGAGAACACTGAAGCTTTCTTT.

The J gene is TRBJ2-1, the V gene TRBV7-2; TRBD2 is a possible D gene (7 bases). This CDR3 contains 14 residues. V was trimmed by 5 bases and J by 3 bases, leaving 11 bases between them. The germline gives CDR1 SGHTA, CDR2 FQGNSA. Written as DNA, the CDR3 is TGTGCCAGCAGCCCCGGGGGGCGCTACAATGAGCAGTTCTTC. Protein: CASSPGGRYNEQFF.

The CDR3, as DNA: TGCGCCAGCAGCCAAGCTGGCGGGGGGGCAGGTAATGAGCAGTTCTTC. Protein sequence: CASSQAGGGAGNEQFF. This chain connects TRBV4-1 to TRBJ2-1; 9 nucleotides agree with TRBD2. V lost 1 base, J lost 7 bases, and 8 bases stayed unmatched. Germline loops: CDR1 MGHRA, CDR2 YSYEKL. The CDR3 runs to 16 residues.

This clone was detected once. V usage is TRBV6-2 or TRBV6-3 and J usage is TRBJ1-5; perhaps TRBD1 as D (6 bases). This CDR3 region has 14 residues. V was clipped by 5 bases and J by 4 bases, with 12 bases between them. Germline-derived CDR1 and CDR2 are MNHEY and SVGEGT. Here the CDR3 reads CASSLLGANQPQHF. DNA for the CDR3: TGTGCCAGCAGTCTGTTGGGGGCTAATCAGCCCCAGCATTTT.

The chain carries TRBV11-3 and TRBJ2-1; D is perhaps TRBD2 (6 bases). Germline CDR1 reads SGHNT; CDR2 reads YENEEA. V lost 3 bases, J lost 9 bases, and 18 bases lay in between. The CDR3 is 15 residues long. In DNA form, the CDR3 reads TGTGCCAGCAGCTTTGGTGCTAGCGCGGTTCTTGAGCAGTTCTTC. It yields the protein CASSFGASAVLEQFF.

This rearrangement joins TRBV7-9 to TRBJ2-7, with 12 bases that match TRBD2. There are 16 residues in the CDR3. Germline values: CDR1 SEHNR, CDR2 FQNEAQ (reference sequence). The V segment lost 5 bases and the J segment 2 bases; nucleotides outside the gene matches: 7. Here the CDR3 DNA reads TGTGCCAGCAGCCATTGGACTAGCGGGGTAACCTACGAGCAGTACTTC. The encoded protein is CASSHWTSGVTYEQYF.

This chain joins TRBV28 and TRBJ1-5, with unresolved D. Germline CDR1 MDHEN, CDR2 SYDVKM. The CDR3 sequence is 15 residues long. V was trimmed by 7 bases and J by 6 bases, leaving 19 bases between them. The CDR3 DNA reads as TGTGCCAGCACTACCCGACGATCGGAGGTTCAGCCCCAGCATTTT. It is translated as CASTTRRSEVQPQHF.

The chain employs TRBV19 and TRBJ2-5, with D hard to call. With 3 bases removed from V and 5 bases from J, the gap between germline ends came to 10 bases. The CDR3 is made up of 13 amino acids. Germline CDR1 LNHDA, CDR2 SQIVND (reference sequence). The CDR3: CASSMGRVETQYF. The CDR3 bases are TGTGCCAGTAGTATGGGCCGGGTGGAGACCCAGTACTTC.

The V call is TRBV10-1, the J call TRBJ2-5; 8 nucleotides agree with TRBD1. With V trimmed by 0 bases and J by 0 bases, 9 bases remained unmatched. CDR1 is WNHNN, CDR2 SYGVQD, per germline (reference sequence). CDR3 size: 18 residues. The CDR3 coding sequence is TGCGCCAGCAGTGAGTCGGGACAGGCCATGAAAAACCAAGAGACCCAGTACTTC. Translation gives CASSESGQAMKNQETQYF.